The present T cell receptor beta chain was sequenced within a study of cytomegalovirus exposure and HLA in healthy donors. About the research overall: In terms of ancestry, the Caucasian-associated cluster contained 81% of the roughly 400 genotyped donors. Study-level findings and limits: Among the CMV-associated chains, three were confirmed in vitro as specific for CMV antigens. Researchers reported in a later analysis that common viral pathogens appeared linked to several top clusters.

Use of 60 Vbeta and 13 Jbeta primers characterized the PCR. Produced via immunoSEQ multiplex PCR; TCRdb's table is partial and in-frame only. The sample has approximately 200,000 clones, more than 70% seen once. Comment on this clone: Its antigen is unidentified.

This clonotype originated in a boy aged 5-17 years in good health and CMV-seronegative. Sequenced: PBMCs.

DNA for the CDR3: TGTGCCAGCAGCTCAACCCGGGACAGGCCGCAGTATTTT. Its translation is CASSSTRDRPQYF. The chain is built from TRBV7-3 and TRBJ2-3; 8 nucleotides align to TRBD1. Germline V gene lookup returns CDR1 SGHTA and CDR2 FQGTGA. The CDR3 runs 13 residues. Germline trimming cut 4 bases from V and 10 bases from J; bases unmatched to any gene: 7.